Shown below are 23 T cell receptor beta chains from a single sample sequenced in a study of cytomegalovirus exposure and HLA in healthy donors. In the PCR, 60 Vbeta and 13 Jbeta primers were used. Clones were sequenced by immunoSEQ multiplex PCR, and TCRdb holds only the in-frame ones, with some missing. The table includes roughly 180,000 clones, about 75% detected once. Sequenced: PBMCs. All receptors derive from a woman between 35 and 50 years old in good health and CMV-seropositive.

CDR3 DNA: TGTGCCAGCAGCTCGACGGACAGGGCCCACGAGCAGTACTTC. Translated: CASSSTDRAHEQYF. The V and J genes are TRBV7-9 and TRBJ2-7; 8 bases line up with TRBD1. Germline V gives CDR1 SEHNR, CDR2 FQNEAQ (reference sequence). Germline trimming cut 4 bases from V and 5 bases from J; bases unmatched to any gene: 7. CDR3 length: 14 residues.

Only one count was recorded for this clone. This rearrangement joins TRBV11-2 to TRBJ2-7; 7 bases align to TRBD1. J gave up 0 bases and V 3 bases, and 8 bases lay outside the gene matches. This CDR3 region has 16 residues. In germline, CDR1 is SGHAT, CDR2 FQNNGV. The CDR3 region has the DNA TGTGCCAGCAGCTTGGGCCCGGACAGGAACTCCTACGAGCAGTACTTC. It codes for CASSLGPDRNSYEQYF.

The chain uses TRBV7-9 and TRBJ1-4; 7 bases line up with TRBD1. The V gene end was trimmed by 5 bases and the J gene end by 6 bases; junction bases not matched to a gene: 9. The CDR3 totals 15 residues. CDR1 and CDR2 (germline): SEHNR, FQNEAQ (reference sequence). CDR3 DNA sequence: TGTGCCAGCAGCACTTGGACAGGCACCCATGAAAAACTGTTTTTT. This translates into CASSTWTGTHEKLFF.

This rearrangement joins TRBV28 to TRBJ2-7; D is possibly TRBD1 (5 bases). Germline values: CDR1 MDHEN, CDR2 SYDVKM. The CDR3 length is 16 residues. V was clipped by 5 bases and J by 4 bases, with 21 bases between them. CDR3 region: CASSGRGRVAPYEQYF. CDR3 in DNA: TGTGCCAGCAGTGGTCGAGGCAGGGTCGCTCCGTACGAGCAGTACTTC.

This sequence joins TRBV5-1 and TRBJ1-1; maybe TRBD1 (5 bases). The CDR3 length is 16 residues. V was pared by 0 bases and J by 1 base, with 13 bases between. Per the germline V gene, CDR1 is SGHRS and CDR2 is YFSETQ. In DNA, the CDR3 is TGCGCCAGCAGCTTGGCTCAGGGAGGGACGAACACTGAAGCTTTCTTT. Its protein product is CASSLAQGGTNTEAFF.

Regarding this clone: The junction departs from germline at one end; a sequencing error may be responsible. The genes are TRBV7-7 and TRBJ2-1; TRBD2 agrees at 8 bases. CDR3 length: 14 amino acids. The germline gives CDR1 SSHAT, CDR2 FNYEAQ (reference sequence). The CDR3 here is CASSSTAGVNEQFF. CDR3 nucleotide sequence: TGTGCTAGCAGTTCAACAGCGGGAGTCAATGAGCAGTTCTTC. The whole variable domain, remainder taken from reference TRBV7-7 and TRBJ2-1, is GAGVSQSPRYKVTKRGQDVTLRCDPISSHATLYWYQQALGQGPEFLTYFNYEAQPDKSGLPSDRFSAERPEGSISTLTIQRTEQRDSAMYRCASSSTAGVNEQFFGPGTRLTVL.

V is TRBV5-1 and J is TRBJ2-1, with 10 nucleotides matching TRBD1. Germline CDR1 and CDR2: SGHRS and YFSETQ. The CDR3 has 16 amino acids. Trimming removed 4 bases from V and 7 bases from J; junction bases left unmatched: 11. The CDR3 coding sequence is TGCGCCAGCAGCCTAACCGGGACAGGGGTGGATAATGAGCAGTTCTTC. It encodes CASSLTGTGVDNEQFF.

The chain is built from TRBV6-6 and TRBJ2-7, with D tentatively TRBD2 (6 bases). The CDR3 is 16 amino acids. The germline V gene has CDR1 MNHNY and CDR2 SVGAGI (reference sequence). V gave up 2 bases and J gave up 4 bases, with 18 bases separating them. CDR3 region: CASSYTGLAPGYEQYF. The CDR3 DNA sequence: TGTGCCAGCAGTTACACGGGTCTAGCGCCCGGGTACGAGCAGTACTTC.

V is TRBV29-1 and J is TRBJ2-7, with D tentatively TRBD1 (6 bases). Germline assignment: CDR1 SQVTM and CDR2 ANQGSEA. The germline V and J ends were trimmed by 6 bases and 5 bases, with 20 bases remaining between them. The CDR3 runs 14 residues. Here the CDR3 reads CSVVQGDKINEQYF. The DNA of the CDR3 is TGCAGCGTGGTACAGGGAGACAAAATTAACGAGCAGTACTTC.

The chain combines TRBV28 with TRBJ1-1; no reliable D call. Between the trimmed V and J ends, which lost 7 bases and 10 bases, there was a span of 16 bases. The CDR3 length is 12 residues. From germline, CDR1 is MDHEN and CDR2 SYDVKM. The CDR3 DNA reads as TGTGCCAGCACGAATGGGCTTGTGGTAGCTTTCTTT. Translating it yields CASTNGLVVAFF.

This clone was recorded a few times. V usage is TRBV28 and J usage is TRBJ2-2; 7 bases match TRBD2. J gave up 2 bases and V 6 bases, and 9 bases lay outside the gene matches. CDR1 MDHEN and CDR2 SYDVKM come from the germline V gene. The length of the CDR3 is 16 residues. The CDR3: CASRTSRAKNTGELFF. DNA of the CDR3: TGTGCCAGCAGGACTAGCCGAGCCAAAAACACCGGGGAGCTGTTTTTT.

The rearrangement links TRBV27 to TRBJ2-7; 7 bases line up with TRBD1. Unmatched junction bases numbered 12, after V lost 6 bases and J lost 1 base. The V gene's germline CDR1 is MNHEY and CDR2 SMNVEV (reference sequence). The CDR3 sequence is 16 residues long. The CDR3 sequence: CASRLSPRQGSYEQYF. CDR3 nucleotides: TGTGCCAGCAGACTCTCCCCGCGACAGGGTTCCTACGAGCAGTACTTC.

The V gene is TRBV7-9, the J gene TRBJ2-3, with 10 bases aligning to TRBD2. V lost 5 bases and J lost 6; bases outside the gene matches: 5. This CDR3 comprises 14 residues. Per the germline V gene, CDR1 is SEHNR and CDR2 is FQNEAQ (reference sequence). The CDR3: CASSRTSGADTQYF. As DNA, the CDR3 is TGTGCCAGCAGCCGGACTAGCGGAGCCGATACGCAGTATTTT.

This clone has a single count. The chain is built from TRBV6-1 and TRBJ2-1; 9 bases match TRBD1. The CDR3 totals 15 residues. V was pared by 3 bases and J by 9 bases, with 9 bases of the junction left unmatched. Germline CDR1 MNHNS, CDR2 SASEGT. CDR3 sequence: CASSDPGQGVGEQFF. CDR3 DNA: TGTGCCAGCAGTGATCCGGGACAGGGTGTGGGTGAGCAGTTCTTC.

V usage is TRBV7-2 and J usage is TRBJ1-3; 8 bases fit TRBD1. The V segment lost 5 bases and the J segment 7 bases; nucleotides outside the gene matches: 4. The CDR3 runs 13 residues. Per the germline V gene, CDR1 is SGHTA and CDR2 is FQGNSA. This CDR3 is CASSATGGNTIYF. In DNA form, the CDR3 reads TGTGCCAGCAGCGCAACAGGGGGTAACACCATATATTTT.

The rearrangement uses TRBV18 and TRBJ2-5; 12 bases line up with TRBD1. V was pared by 3 bases and J by 4 bases, with 12 bases of the junction left unmatched. The CDR3 has 18 residues. Germline CDR1 and CDR2: KGHSH and LQKENI. In DNA, the CDR3 is TGTGCCAGCTCACCTCCGGGACAGGGGGCGATACTGGGAGAGACCCAGTACTTC. It codes for CASSPPGQGAILGETQYF.

The chain is built from TRBV2 and TRBJ2-1; TRBD2 is a possible D gene (5 bases). The CDR3 is made up of 15 amino acids. V was shortened by 1 base and J by 8 bases, with 15 bases between the two germline ends. Germline V CDR1 and CDR2: SNHLY, FYNNEI. DNA for the CDR3: TGTGCCAGCAGTGAAGGAGCGGCATATGGGGATGAGCAGTTCTTC. Translation: CASSEGAAYGDEQFF. Full variable domain (rest looked up from reference TRBV2 and TRBJ2-1): EPEVTQTPSHQVTQMGQEVILRCVPISNHLYFYWYRQILGQKVEFLVSFYNNEISEKSEIFDDQFSVERPDGSNFTLKIRSTKLEDSAMYFCASSEGAAYGDEQFFGPGTRLTVL.

This rearrangement joins TRBV6-1 to TRBJ2-5, with D possibly matching TRBD1 (6 bases). The CDR3 extends over 13 amino acids. The germline V gene has CDR1 MNHNS and CDR2 SASEGT. Trimming cost V 6 bases and J 1 base, with 9 bases left between them. The CDR3 nucleotides read TGTGCCAGCAGGGACAGCATCCAAGAGACCCAGTACTTC. It translates to CASRDSIQETQYF.

The V gene is TRBV29-1, the J gene TRBJ1-2, with 7 bases aligning to TRBD1. CDR3 length: 14 residues. The ends lost 6 bases at V and 2 bases at J; junction bases unmatched: 9. In germline, CDR1 is SQVTM, CDR2 ANQGSEA. The CDR3 DNA is TGCAGCGTCGCCGGGACAGACTTAAACTATGGCTACACCTTC. As protein: CSVAGTDLNYGYTF.

The chain couples TRBV6-1 to TRBJ1-1; TRBD1 aligns across 7 bases. The CDR3 totals 14 residues. CDR1 is MNHNS, CDR2 SASEGT, per germline. Trimming cost V 6 bases and J 6 bases; bases outside gene matches: 10. The CDR3 is CASSTNRGQAEAFF. The CDR3 bases are TGTGCCAGCAGCACTAACCGCGGACAGGCTGAAGCTTTCTTT.

The genes are TRBV10-3 and TRBJ2-1; TRBD2 agrees at 7 bases. After removal of 4 bases from V and 6 bases from J, the junction contained 12 bases not matched to a gene. This CDR3 spans 16 amino acids. Per the germline V gene, CDR1 is ENHRY and CDR2 is SYGVKD. CDR3 in amino acids: CAISVSIAGSSNEQFF. The CDR3 DNA is TGTGCCATCAGTGTCTCCATAGCGGGTTCGAGCAATGAGCAGTTCTTC.

The rearrangement links TRBV19 to TRBJ2-7; tentative D call: TRBD1 (5 bases). CDR1 LNHDA and CDR2 SQIVND come from the germline V gene (reference sequence). This CDR3 has 13 amino acids. Trimming left V 10 bases short and J 0 bases short, with 13 bases between. The CDR3: CATSPTGSYEQYF. CDR3 sequence (DNA): TGTGCCACCTCCCCCACAGGCTCCTACGAGCAGTACTTC.

The V and J genes are TRBV5-1 and TRBJ1-4; D may be TRBD1 (6 bases). Looked up from germline, CDR1 is SGHRS and CDR2 is YFSETQ. CDR3 length: 20 residues. The V and J ends lost 2 bases and 4 bases respectively, with 27 bases between them. As DNA, the CDR3 is TGCGCCAGCAGCTTTTCCCGGGACAAAAGGATGAGAGTCCATAATGAAAAACTGTTTTTT. Translated: CASSFSRDKRMRVHNEKLFF.